One and the same sample provided the 23 T cell receptor beta chains below, sequenced in a study of blood T cells in healthy people across ages. Using a J-beta primer mix together with a sample-barcoded 5' primer, a second PCR was run for about 6 to 11 cycles. Each CDR3 protein gets one entry after TCRdb re-called the 5' RACE reads with MiXCR. Here the sample spans under 2,000,000 distinct CDR3 sequences, roughly 52% being singletons. Input material: blood. All receptors come from a woman aged 40 to 50 in good health.

There are a few counts of this clonotype. J is TRBJ2-1 and V is TRBV4-3; D remains unclear. This CDR3 spans 15 amino acids. CDR1 is LGHNA and CDR2 is YSLEER in the germline V gene. V was clipped by 0 bases and J by 2 bases, with 8 bases between them. CDR3 amino acids: CASSQDQGTYNEQFF. CDR3 coding DNA: TGCGCCAGCAGCCAAGATCAAGGAACCTACAATGAGCAGTTCTTC.

This clonotype appeared a few times. This sequence joins TRBV4-3 and TRBJ2-1; D might be TRBD1 (6 bases). The length of the CDR3 is 14 residues. Germline V CDR1 and CDR2: LGHNA, YSLEER. Between the trimmed V and J ends, which lost 0 bases and 6 bases, there was a span of 9 bases. CDR3 protein: CASSQDHRVNEQFF. CDR3 sequence (DNA): TGCGCCAGCAGCCAAGATCACAGGGTCAATGAGCAGTTCTTC.

The gene calls are TRBV12-3 or TRBV12-4 and TRBJ1-5; 8 bases match TRBD1. V shed 5 bases and J 1 base; nucleotides not matched to a gene: 7. CDR3 length: 16 residues. CDR3 in DNA: TGTGCCAGCAGTCGCCATGACAGGGGAAGCAATCAGCCCCAGCATTTT. Translation: CASSRHDRGSNQPQHF.

The chain joins TRBV2 to TRBJ2-7, with 7 bases matching TRBD1. CDR1 is SNHLY and CDR2 is FYNNEI in the germline V gene. The CDR3 is 15 amino acids. V shed 2 bases and J 2 bases; nucleotides not matched to a gene: 6. The CDR3 spells CASSELVTGTYEQYF. The CDR3 nucleotides are TGTGCCAGCAGTGAATTGGTGACAGGGACCTACGAGCAGTACTTC.

The rearrangement joins TRBV7-6 to TRBJ2-3; 13 bases are a match to TRBD2. Germline V lookup: CDR1 SGHVS, CDR2 FNYEAQ. This CDR3 region has 15 residues. V gave up 4 bases and J gave up 7 bases; unmatched junction bases: 5. The CDR3 nucleotides are TGTGCCAGCAGCTCCGGGACTAGCGGGGTGAATACGCAGTATTTT. Its translation is CASSSGTSGVNTQYF.

This clonotype was counted only a few times. V usage is TRBV7-9 and J usage is TRBJ2-5; D call uncertain. Germline CDR1 and CDR2: SEHNR and FQNEAQ (reference sequence). The CDR3 spans 14 residues. V was cut by 1 base and J by 4 bases, with 10 bases left in between. CDR3 amino acids: CASSLDAGVETQYF. CDR3 DNA sequence: TGTGCCAGCAGCTTAGACGCAGGAGTAGAGACCCAGTACTTC.

This clonotype came up a few times. The J gene is TRBJ1-4, the V gene TRBV4-3, with unresolved D. V lost 3 bases and J lost 3, with 11 bases in between. CDR1 is LGHNA, CDR2 YSLEER, per germline. The CDR3 contains 15 residues. In DNA form, the CDR3 reads TGCGCCAGCAGCCAGGCCTCGGGTCCTAATGAAAAACTGTTTTTT. It codes for CASSQASGPNEKLFF.

V gene TRBV29-1 combines with J gene TRBJ1-2; 7 nucleotides align to TRBD1. Losses at the gene ends were 4 bases for V and 6 bases for J; bases not matched to a gene: 11. Germline assignment: CDR1 SQVTM and CDR2 ANQGSEA. The CDR3 runs to 14 residues. The CDR3 sequence: CSVVGTGDANGYTF. The CDR3 coding sequence is TGCAGCGTTGTCGGCACAGGGGATGCGAATGGCTACACCTTC.

The J gene is TRBJ2-7, the V gene TRBV20-1, with D possibly called TRBD1 or TRBD2 (5 bases each). The closer fit of TRBJ2-5 to the DNA end suggests the J call may be wrong. CDR1 is DFQATT and CDR2 is SNEGSKA in the germline V gene (reference sequence). The CDR3 has 13 amino acids. The CDR3 protein is CSARPGARETQYF. The CDR3 DNA is TGCAGTGCTAGACCCGGGGCTCGGGAGACCCAGTACTTC.

The chain links TRBV28 to TRBJ2-7; D may correspond to TRBD1 or TRBD2 (5 bases each). The CDR3 is made up of 13 amino acids. With 8 bases removed from V and 0 bases from J, the gap between germline ends came to 11 bases. Looked up from germline, CDR1 is MDHEN and CDR2 is SYDVKM. The CDR3 DNA follows: TGTGCCAGCCGAGGGGATAGCTCCTACGAGCAGTACTTC. Protein: CASRGDSSYEQYF. Full variable domain (outside the CDR3, taken from reference TRBV28 and TRBJ2-7): DVKVTQSSRYLVKRTGEKVFLECVQDMDHENMFWYRQDPGLGLRLIYFSYDVKMKEKGDIPEGYSVSREKKERFSLILESASTNQTSMYLCASRGDSSYEQYFGPGTRLTVT.

This clonotype was picked up a small number of times. The V call is TRBV4-1, the J call TRBJ2-3, with D unresolved. CDR1 is MGHRA, CDR2 YSYEKL, per germline. V shed 0 bases and J shed 10 bases, with 11 bases lying between them. This CDR3 comprises 13 residues. CDR3 sequence reads: CASSQDLEPSQYF. Here the CDR3 DNA reads TGCGCCAGCAGCCAAGATTTAGAACCCTCGCAGTATTTT.

This chain joins TRBV6-5 and TRBJ1-2, with 7 positions matching TRBD1. In germline, CDR1 is MNHEY, CDR2 SVGAGI. The CDR3 extends over 17 amino acids. V dropped 2 bases and J dropped 0; count of bases not matched to a gene: 9. The CDR3 loop reads CASSYAYRQGSNYGYTF. In nucleotides, the CDR3 is TGTGCCAGCAGTTACGCATATAGACAGGGTTCTAACTATGGCTACACCTTC.

The chain has TRBV2 and TRBJ2-1, with 11 bases that match TRBD2. V lost 7 bases and J lost 3; bases outside the gene matches: 8. Per germline, CDR1 SNHLY and CDR2 FYNNEI. The CDR3 sequence is 16 residues long. The CDR3 region has the DNA TGTGCCAGCATCGTAACTCTAGCGGGGGGCTACAATGAGCAGTTCTTC. Translating it yields CASIVTLAGGYNEQFF.

V is TRBV7-2 and J is TRBJ1-1, with TRBD1 as a possible D gene (5 bases). Germline V CDR1 and CDR2: SGHTA, FQGNSA. CDR3 length: 14 amino acids. V was trimmed by 7 bases and J by 3 bases, leaving 15 bases between them. CDR3 in DNA: TGTGCCAGCAAACCGGGGCCGTCGGACACTGAAGCTTTCTTT. Its translation: CASKPGPSDTEAFF.

In the case of this clonotype: At one end, the junction sequence differs from germline, possibly due to a read error. V usage is TRBV12-3 or TRBV12-4 and J usage is TRBJ2-3; possibly TRBD2 for D (5 bases). This CDR3 has 15 amino acids. The CDR3 sequence is CASSLGRTRADAQYF. The CDR3 DNA reads as TGTGCCAGCAGTTTGGGCCGTACTAGGGCAGATGCGCAGTATTTT.

CDR3 residues: CSASGDPQRDEQFF. Here the CDR3 DNA reads TGCAGTGCTAGCGGGGACCCCCAAAGGGATGAGCAGTTCTTC. The chain couples TRBV20-1 to TRBJ2-1, with D tentatively TRBD1 or TRBD2 (5 bases each). The V gene's germline CDR1 is DFQATT and CDR2 SNEGSKA (reference sequence). The CDR3 runs 14 residues. V lost 3 bases to trimming and J lost 8 bases, with 17 bases between them.

J is TRBJ2-5 and V is TRBV27, with unresolved D. Germline CDR1 reads MNHEY; CDR2 reads SMNVEV (reference sequence). Trimming left V 10 bases short and J 4 bases short, with 19 bases between. The CDR3 consists of 14 residues. DNA for the CDR3: TGTGCCACCAAGACCCGCCCAACCCTAGAGACCCAGTACTTC. Translating it yields CATKTRPTLETQYF.

This clonotype was seen a handful of times. The genes are TRBV7-2 and TRBJ2-7, with D possibly TRBD1 on 6 matching bases. The end of the DNA fits TRBJ2-5 better, so the J call may be wrong. There are 14 residues in the CDR3. Germline V gives CDR1 SGHTA, CDR2 FQGNSA. The CDR3 DNA follows: TGTGCCAGCAGCTTAGGGGGGCTGCTTGGGACCCAGTACTTC. Its translation: CASSLGGLLGTQYF.

This chain links TRBV7-9 with TRBJ2-7; D not resolved. V shed 3 bases and J shed 0 bases, with 12 bases lying between them. The length of the CDR3 is 15 residues. Per germline, CDR1 SEHNR and CDR2 FQNEAQ (reference sequence). DNA for the CDR3: TGTGCCAGCAGCTTCGGTGAGGTGAGCTCCTACGAGCAGTACTTC. Amino acid sequence: CASSFGEVSSYEQYF.

The CDR3 here is CASSYQGIGSGANVLTF. The CDR3, as DNA: TGTGCCAGCAGTTATCAGGGGATAGGCTCTGGGGCCAACGTCCTGACTTTC. This chain links TRBV27 with TRBJ2-6; D may be TRBD1 (6 bases). Trimming shortened V by 4 bases and J by 0 bases, and 13 bases separated the two germline ends. This CDR3 region has 17 residues. From germline, CDR1 is MNHEY and CDR2 SMNVEV (reference sequence).

This clonotype was seen a few times. This chain connects TRBV15 to TRBJ2-1, with TRBD2 matching 8 bases. CDR3 length: 14 residues. Germline CDR1 LNHNV, CDR2 YYDKDF (reference sequence). V was pared by 8 bases and J by 2 bases, with 5 bases of the junction left unmatched. The CDR3 is CATGTSGPYNEQFF. CDR3 coding DNA: TGTGCCACCGGAACTAGCGGCCCCTACAATGAGCAGTTCTTC. Combining the CDR3 with reference TRBV15 and TRBJ2-1 gives the whole variable domain DAMVIQNPRYQVTQFGKPVTLSCSQTLNHNVMYWYQQKSSQAPKLLFHYYDKDFNNEADTPDNFQSRRPNTSFCFLDIRSPGLGDTAMYLCATGTSGPYNEQFFGPGTRLTVL.

J is TRBJ2-1 and V is TRBV6-1; D perhaps matches TRBD1 (5 bases). Germline V lookup: CDR1 MNHNS, CDR2 SASEGT. Trimming left V 3 bases short and J 0 bases short, with 15 bases between. The CDR3 consists of 17 residues. The CDR3, as DNA: TGTGCCAGCAGTGATGTCAGGGTCTTAGGCTCCTACAATGAGCAGTTCTTC. Translated, it gives CASSDVRVLGSYNEQFF.

The chain uses TRBV19 and TRBJ2-4, with 7 bases matching TRBD1. CDR1 and CDR2 (germline): LNHDA, SQIVND (reference sequence). The CDR3 consists of 14 residues. Trimming removed 8 bases from V and 2 bases from J; junction bases left unmatched: 6. CDR3 in amino acids: CASSNRGSKNIQYF. DNA for the CDR3: TGTGCCAGTTCCAACAGGGGATCCAAAAACATTCAGTACTTC. Using reference TRBV19 and TRBJ2-4 for the parts outside the CDR3, the full variable domain is DGGITQSPKYLFRKEGQNVTLSCEQNLNHDAMYWYRQDPGQGLRLIYYSQIVNDFQKGDIAEGYSVSREKKESFPLTVTSAQKNPTAFYLCASSNRGSKNIQYFGAGTRLSVL.